Below, 21 T cell receptor beta chains from the same sample are listed, as sequenced in a study of technical replicates of blood from a handful of donors. Only in-frame clones appear in the TCRdb table, and some are missing; sequencing was by immunoSEQ multiplex PCR. The sample has tens of thousands of clones; 85% to 90% are singletons. The sequenced sample consisted of PBMCs. The receptors originated from a human donor in good health. Some clones in this sample may be carry-over from other donors' samples.

This chain uses TRBV18 with TRBJ1-5, with a tentative D call TRBD1 (5 bases). This CDR3 spans 13 amino acids. Trimming cost V 5 bases and J 10 bases, with 15 bases left between them. Germline lookup yields CDR1 KGHSH and CDR2 LQKENI. The CDR3 spells CASSEQESVPQHF. The CDR3 nucleotides are TGTGCCAGCTCAGAACAGGAGTCCGTCCCCCAGCATTTT.

The gene calls are TRBV4-3 and TRBJ2-5; 8 nucleotides match TRBD2. Per germline, CDR1 LGHNA and CDR2 YSLEER. The junction had 13 bases not matched to a gene; V was cut back by 0 bases and J by 4 bases. The CDR3 covers 18 residues. CDR3 DNA: TGCGCCAGCAGCCAAGAGGGTTGGAGCGGGAGTTCGATAGAGACCCAGTACTTC. It encodes CASSQEGWSGSSIETQYF.

The J gene is TRBJ1-1, the V gene TRBV6-5; D not certain. The V and J ends lost 6 bases and 1 base respectively, with 12 bases between them. The CDR3 totals 14 residues. CDR1 and CDR2 (germline): MNHEY, SVGAGI. The CDR3 reads CASSLQTTNTEAFF. CDR3 nucleotide sequence: TGTGCCAGCAGCCTACAGACAACGAACACTGAAGCTTTCTTT.

The chain is built from TRBV14 and TRBJ2-7; TRBD1 matches at 9 bases. CDR3 length: 15 residues. The V and J ends lost 5 bases and 0 bases, in that order; junction bases with no gene match: 5. Germline V lookup: CDR1 SGHDN, CDR2 FVKESK. CDR3 loop: CASSIGQGSSYEQYF. As DNA, the CDR3 is TGTGCCAGCAGCATCGGACAGGGGTCCTCCTACGAGCAGTACTTC.

The V and J genes are TRBV20-1 and TRBJ2-3, with D uncertain. Trimming removed 6 bases from V and 3 bases from J, with 4 bases in between. The CDR3 has 10 residues. Germline V lookup: CDR1 DFQATT, CDR2 SNEGSKA (reference sequence). CDR3 nucleotide sequence: TGCAGTGCCCGTACAGATACGCAGTATTTT. Translating it yields CSARTDTQYF.

The chain combines TRBV7-6 with TRBJ2-7, with 9 bases identical to TRBD1. CDR1 and CDR2 from the germline V gene are SGHVS and FNYEAQ. The V segment lost 6 bases and the J segment 2 bases; nucleotides outside the gene matches: 5. The CDR3 covers 14 residues. Written as DNA, the CDR3 is TGTGCCAGCAGTATGGGACAGGGCCCCTACGAGCAGTACTTC. Amino acids: CASSMGQGPYEQYF.

The chain recombines TRBV1 with TRBJ2-3; no check of the table's D call, TRBD2, against the DNA was made. TRBV1 is marked as a pseudogene. The CDR3 is 16 amino acids. CDR3 amino acids: CTSDPPRDSSTDTQYF. Here the CDR3 DNA reads TGCACCAGCGACCCCCCAAGAGACTCTAGCACAGATACGCAGTATTTT.

This chain joins TRBV30 and TRBJ2-2, with D perhaps matching TRBD1 (6 bases). The CDR3 spans 15 residues. Trimming stripped 0 bases from V and 3 bases from J, with 11 bases between. Germline lookup yields CDR1 GTSNPN and CDR2 SVGIG (reference sequence). This chain's CDR3 is CAWSVQGRDTGELFF. The CDR3 coding sequence is TGTGCCTGGAGTGTACAGGGACGGGACACCGGGGAGCTGTTTTTT.

This clone was found a few times. The chain recombines TRBV4-2 with TRBJ1-6, with D hard to call. The CDR3 sequence is 15 residues long. Germline assignment: CDR1 LGHNA and CDR2 YNFKEQ. V lost 0 bases and J lost 7, with 10 bases in between. This chain's CDR3 is CASSQDGSGNSPLHF. In DNA, the CDR3 is TGTGCCAGCAGCCAAGATGGTAGCGGGAATTCACCCCTCCACTTT.

This chain joins TRBV9 and TRBJ1-5, with 8 bases identical to TRBD1. CDR3 length: 14 residues. Trimming took 10 bases from V and 6 from J; bases not matched to a gene: 12. Germline V gives CDR1 SGDLS, CDR2 YYNGEE. The CDR3 DNA follows: TGTGCCTCCGGGGCAGGGGGCGCCTCTCAGCCCCAGCATTTT. Protein product: CASGAGGASQPQHF.

This chain joins TRBV7-9 and TRBJ2-1; the D is unclear. Trimming left V 5 bases short and J 6 bases short, with 8 bases between. CDR3 length: 12 residues. Germline CDR1 and CDR2: SEHNR and FQNEAQ (reference sequence). The CDR3 DNA follows: TGTGCCAGCAGCCCTACTTCCAATGAGCAGTTCTTC. Its protein product is CASSPTSNEQFF. The full variable domain, its missing parts supplied by reference TRBV7-9 and TRBJ2-1, is DTGVSQNPRHKITKRGQNVTFRCDPISEHNRLYWYRQTLGQGPEFLTYFQNEAQLEKSRLLSDRFSAERPKGSFSTLEIQRTEQGDSAMYLCASSPTSNEQFFGPGTRLTVL.

CDR3 bases: TGTGCCACTCAGTTACAAAAGGGGGCCTCTGAAGCTTTCTTT. It yields the protein CATQLQKGASEAFF. The chain has TRBV19 and TRBJ1-1; 7 positions match TRBD1. The CDR3 length is 14 residues. The germline gives CDR1 LNHDA, CDR2 SQIVND (reference sequence). The ends lost 10 bases at V and 6 bases at J; junction bases unmatched: 14.

This clone has just a few counts. V gene TRBV5-1 combines with J gene TRBJ2-2; D might be TRBD1 (6 bases). The CDR3 extends over 12 amino acids. The germline gives CDR1 SGHRS, CDR2 YFSETQ. V gave up 6 bases and J gave up 6 bases, with 9 bases separating them. The CDR3 sequence: CASTTGPGELFF. The CDR3 nucleotides are TGCGCCAGCACCACAGGGCCCGGGGAGCTGTTTTTT.

The chain combines TRBV7-9 with TRBJ1-5; D is perhaps TRBD1 (6 bases). This CDR3 has 17 amino acids. The ends were cut back, 3 bases at V and 2 bases at J, with 17 bases in the middle. Germline values: CDR1 SEHNR, CDR2 FQNEAQ (reference sequence). CDR3 region: CASSFGRGAVGNQPQHF. For the CDR3, the DNA is TGTGCCAGCAGCTTCGGCCGGGGGGCGGTGGGCAATCAGCCCCAGCATTTT.

This clone was counted once. The rearrangement joins TRBV13 to TRBJ2-7; possibly TRBD2 for D (5 bases). The CDR3 spans 16 residues. Germline V gene lookup returns CDR1 PRHDT and CDR2 FYEKMQ (reference sequence). The V gene lost 3 bases and the J gene lost 7 bases, with 22 bases spanning the gap. The CDR3 is CASSFSGGIILGEQYF. For the CDR3, the DNA is TGTGCCAGCAGCTTTTCGGGTGGGATTATACTAGGGGAGCAGTACTTC.

The genes are TRBV7-9 and TRBJ2-7; 8 bases align to TRBD1. Germline V gives CDR1 SEHNR, CDR2 FQNEAQ (reference sequence). V lost 1 base to trimming and J lost 1 base; unmatched junction nucleotides: 15. The CDR3 loop spans 19 amino acids. The DNA of the CDR3 is TGTGCCAGCAGCTTAGGGGCAGGGGGCATGAGCGGTCCGTCCTACGAGCAGTACTTC. Its protein product is CASSLGAGGMSGPSYEQYF.

This rearrangement joins TRBV4-3 to TRBJ2-7; TRBD2 aligns across 10 bases. V lost 1 base to trimming and J lost 3 bases; unmatched junction nucleotides: 9. This CDR3 contains 17 residues. Germline values: CDR1 LGHNA, CDR2 YSLEER. The CDR3 loop reads CASSQVASGSFHYEQYF. In nucleotides, the CDR3 is TGCGCCAGCAGCCAAGTGGCTAGCGGGAGCTTCCACTACGAGCAGTACTTC.

This clone counts as medium-sized. As DNA, the CDR3 is TGTGCCAGCAGCCCCCCGGGGGAGCCCTACGAGCAGTACTTC. Encoded protein: CASSPPGEPYEQYF. The chain couples TRBV7-9 to TRBJ2-7; D possibly corresponds to TRBD2 (6 bases). Germline V gene lookup returns CDR1 SEHNR and CDR2 FQNEAQ (reference sequence). The length of the CDR3 is 14 residues. Deletions cut 5 bases from V and 2 bases from J, with 13 bases between.

The chain's CDR3 is CAIRSGGRINTEAFF. CDR3 in DNA: TGTGCCATCAGATCGGGGGGCAGGATTAACACTGAAGCTTTCTTT. The V call is TRBV10-3, the J call TRBJ1-1; TRBD1 is a possible D gene (6 bases). Germline CDR1 reads ENHRY; CDR2 reads SYGVKD. Trimming pared 6 bases from V and 2 bases from J, leaving 16 bases between. The CDR3 is 15 residues long.

The chain links TRBV7-9 to TRBJ1-2; 8 bases align to TRBD1. Germline-derived CDR1 and CDR2 are SEHNR and FQNEAQ (reference sequence). The CDR3 sequence is 12 residues long. The V gene end was trimmed by 4 bases and the J gene end by 8 bases; junction bases not matched to a gene: 3. The CDR3 DNA follows: TGTGCCAGCAGCTCAGGGGGCCTGGGCTACACCTTC. As protein: CASSSGGLGYTF.

This rearrangement joins TRBV6-6 to TRBJ1-4, with D possibly being TRBD1 (5 bases). V lost 0 bases and J lost 7, with 9 bases in between. Germline lookup yields CDR1 MNHNY and CDR2 SVGAGI (reference sequence). This CDR3 is built from 14 residues. This chain's CDR3 is CASSYSDRREKLFF. The CDR3 DNA is TGTGCCAGCAGTTACTCAGACAGACGTGAAAAACTGTTTTTT.